Listed below are T cell receptor beta chains from one sample, sequenced in a study of blood T cells in healthy people across ages. TCRdb recomputed calls from the 5' RACE reads with MiXCR, one row per CDR3 protein. The table records under 2 million distinct CDR3 sequences, roughly 30% of them present only once. Input material: blood. These receptors all come from a woman younger than 45 in good health. The CDR3 runs from the conserved cysteine through the conserved F or W. A D gene is named only where the DNA matches it firmly. The size of a clone is reported for some rows only, either as once, few or many, or as a class for expanded clones.

size,D,J,V,DNA,CDR3
few,TRBD2,TRBJ2-5,TRBV29-1,TGCAGCGCCCGGACTAGCGGGAATAAAGAGACCCAGTACTTC,CSARTSGNKETQYF
few,TRBD2,TRBJ2-7,TRBV20-1,TGCAGTGCTTACCCTTCTAGCGGGAGCTCCTACGAGCAGTACTTC,CSAYPSSGSSYEQYF
-,TRBD1,TRBJ1-1,TRBV4-2,TGTGCCAGCAGCCAGCTCCCGGGACAGGGGGAAGGGGTTGGTCGGGGAGCTTTCTTT,CASSQLPGQGEGVGRGAFF
-,TRBD2,TRBJ2-2,TRBV4-1,TGTGCCAGCAGCCAAGGACTAGCGGGGAACACCGGGGAGCTGTTTTTT,CASSQGLAGNTGELFF
-,TRBD2,TRBJ2-1,TRBV5-4,TGTGCCAGCAGCAGATCCGGGACTAGCGGCTACAATGAGCAGTTCTTC,CASSRSGTSGYNEQFF
few,TRBD2,TRBJ2-3,TRBV4-1,TGCGCCAGCAGCCAAGGACTAGCGGGTAGTGGGGCAGATACGCAGTATTTT,CASSQGLAGSGADTQYF
-,-,TRBJ2-5,TRBV7-3,TGTGCCAGCAGCCGCCGGGACGGCACCCAAGAGACCCAGTACTTC,CASSRRDGTQETQYF
-,-,TRBJ2-2,TRBV5-1,TGCGCCAGCAGCTTGCGGGGGGCGTTAGGCAACGGGGAGCTGTTTTTT,CASSLRGALGNGELFF
-,-,TRBJ2-2,TRBV10-3,TGTGCCATCAAACAGCAGGACTTGGCCGAGGAGCTGTTTTTT,CAIKQQDLAEELFF
few,-,TRBJ1-2,TRBV6-1,TGTGCCAGCAGTACTCGGACCAAAAACTATGGCTACACCTTC,CASSTRTKNYGYTF
-,-,TRBJ2-1,TRBV10-3,TGTGCCATCAGACCTACAGAGAGCTCCTACAATGAGCAGTTCTTC,CAIRPTESSYNEQFF
few,-,TRBJ2-3,TRBV11-2,TGTGCCAGCAGCTCGGTCCCAGATACGCAGTATTTT,CASSSVPDTQYF
-,TRBD2,TRBJ2-1,TRBV10-3,TGTGCCACTACCCTTAGCGGGGGGGCCCGGGAGCAGTTCTTC,CATTLSGGAREQFF